This TCR beta chain is drawn from a study of blood T cell dynamics during melanoma immunotherapy. The CDR3 sequence is 13 residues long. The germline V and J ends were trimmed by 7 bases and 3 bases, with 10 bases remaining between them. Germline V CDR1 and CDR2: MNHNY, SVGAGI (reference sequence). Regarding time point: pre-treatment baseline. The repertoire was sequenced with immunoSEQ multiplex PCR; TCRdb's copy has only in-frame clones and lacks some. The sample contains 7,000 or so clones, roughly 75% of which appear only once. Material: blood, obtained from a patient treated with checkpoint blockade. The gene calls are TRBV6-6 and TRBJ1-3, with a weak D call TRBD1 (6 bases). The sequence came from a human donor with melanoma. The CDR3 here is CASIEGGGNTIYF. The CDR3 region has the DNA TGTGCCAGCATCGAAGGGGGTGGAAACACCATATATTTT.